The 15 T cell receptor beta chains reported below all come from one sample, sequenced in a study of cytomegalovirus exposure and HLA in healthy donors. Both 60 Vbeta primers and 13 Jbeta primers went into the PCR. The protocol was immunoSEQ multiplex PCR, while the TCRdb copy is restricted to in-frame clones and leaves out a portion. The sample lists about 110,000 clones, roughly 82% occurring once. The sample taken for sequencing was PBMCs. These receptors all come from a woman aged 45 to 65 in good health and CMV-seropositive.

The gene calls are TRBV20-1 and TRBJ1-1; D may be TRBD1 (5 bases). The V gene's germline CDR1 is DFQATT and CDR2 SNEGSKA (reference sequence). V lost 0 bases and J lost 8, with 7 bases in between. The CDR3 has 11 residues. CDR3 sequence reads: CSARDRTEAFF. CDR3 DNA sequence: TGCAGTGCTAGAGATCGGACAGAAGCTTTCTTT.

This chain connects TRBV7-9 to TRBJ2-7; 9 nucleotides align to TRBD2. This CDR3 is 14 amino acids long. V shed 5 bases and J 5 bases; nucleotides not matched to a gene: 7. Germline CDR1 reads SEHNR; CDR2 reads FQNEAQ (reference sequence). The CDR3 sequence is CASSTTAGGHEQYF. Written as DNA, the CDR3 is TGTGCCAGCAGCACCACAGCGGGAGGCCACGAGCAGTACTTC.

V gene TRBV28 combines with J gene TRBJ1-1; possible D gene TRBD1, 6 bases. The V end lost 2 bases, the J end lost 11 bases, and 9 bases lay between the germline ends. CDR3 length: 11 amino acids. From germline, CDR1 is MDHEN and CDR2 SYDVKM. The CDR3 sequence: CASSLGTTAFF. CDR3 DNA: TGTGCCAGCAGTTTAGGGACAACGGCTTTCTTT.

This clone was seen a handful of times. This chain uses TRBV6-5 with TRBJ2-3, with TRBD1 matching over 9 bases. The CDR3 is 15 residues long. The germline V gene has CDR1 MNHEY and CDR2 SVGAGI. V was pared by 5 bases and J by 4 bases, with 7 bases of the junction left unmatched. This CDR3 reads CASSKQGAGSDTQYF. As DNA, the CDR3 is TGTGCCAGCAGTAAACAGGGGGCAGGTTCAGATACGCAGTATTTT.

The chain has TRBV30 and TRBJ1-5; D is ambiguous. Germline V lookup: CDR1 GTSNPN, CDR2 SVGIG (reference sequence). V lost 0 bases and J lost 11, with 14 bases in between. The CDR3 sequence is 13 residues long. The CDR3 reads CAWSVLASTAQHF. CDR3 sequence (DNA): TGTGCCTGGAGTGTACTCGCGAGTACAGCCCAGCATTTT.

This chain uses TRBV2 with TRBJ2-2; no reliable D call. The CDR3 runs to 14 residues. Trimming took off 4 bases at V and 1 base at J, with 7 bases between the two ends. Germline lookup yields CDR1 SNHLY and CDR2 FYNNEI. The CDR3 nucleotides are TGTGCCAGCAGTGTACAGCTGAACACCGGGGAGCTGTTTTTT. Translating gives CASSVQLNTGELFF.

The chain has TRBV27 and TRBJ2-3; 10 bases fit TRBD2. Germline loops: CDR1 MNHEY, CDR2 SMNVEV (reference sequence). The V gene end was trimmed by 5 bases and the J gene end by 2 bases; junction bases not matched to a gene: 7. The CDR3 sequence is 16 residues long. CDR3 loop: CASSPSSGGFTDTQYF. CDR3 coding DNA: TGTGCCAGCAGTCCCAGTAGCGGGGGGTTCACAGATACGCAGTATTTT.

The chain uses TRBV7-2 and TRBJ1-6, with D possibly being TRBD1 (5 bases). Germline V gene data show CDR1 as SGHTA and CDR2 as FQGNSA. The CDR3 is 14 residues long. The V and J ends lost 5 bases and 7 bases respectively, with 12 bases between them. CDR3 protein: CASSPRQGNSPLHF. The CDR3 DNA reads TGTGCCAGCAGCCCCCGTCAGGGCAATTCACCCCTCCACTTT. Variable domain in full (rest from reference TRBV7-2 and TRBJ1-6): GAGVSQSPSNKVTEKGKDVELRCDPISGHTALYWYRQSLGQGLEFLIYFQGNSAPDKSGLPSDRFSAERTGGSVSTLTIQRTQQEDSAVYLCASSPRQGNSPLHFGNGTRLTVT.

V is TRBV18 and J is TRBJ2-7; TRBD2 matches 9 bases. Germline V lookup: CDR1 KGHSH, CDR2 LQKENI. Trimming removed 0 bases from V and 6 bases from J; junction bases left unmatched: 3. The CDR3 has 14 amino acids. CDR3 DNA sequence: TGTGCCAGCTCACCACCGGAGACTAGCGGCGAGCAGTACTTC. As protein: CASSPPETSGEQYF.

The genes are TRBV6-1 and TRBJ2-1, with D possibly matching TRBD1 (6 bases). The CDR3 consists of 13 residues. Germline V gene lookup returns CDR1 MNHNS and CDR2 SASEGT. V was pared by 7 bases and J by 8 bases, with 15 bases between. CDR3 nucleotide sequence: TGTGCCAGCACGGGACAAGGATCACATGAGCAGTTCTTC. Residues: CASTGQGSHEQFF.

The chain carries TRBV19 and TRBJ1-2; 9 bases are a match to TRBD1. The ends lost 4 bases at V and 0 bases at J; junction bases unmatched: 9. Germline lookup yields CDR1 LNHDA and CDR2 SQIVND (reference sequence). The CDR3 sequence is 17 residues long. Here the CDR3 reads CASSTYRTGDTNYGYTF. CDR3 nucleotides: TGTGCCAGTAGTACCTATCGGACAGGGGATACTAACTATGGCTACACCTTC.

There are a few counts of this clone. V usage is TRBV5-1 and J usage is TRBJ2-5; TRBD2 matches at 12 bases. The CDR3 covers 16 residues. V lost 4 bases and J lost 7; bases outside the gene matches: 11. The V gene's germline CDR1 is SGHRS and CDR2 YFSETQ. CDR3 sequence (DNA): TGCGCCAGCAGCCGCGGGACTAGCGGGTCCGAAGGGACCCAGTACTTC. It translates to CASSRGTSGSEGTQYF.

This clone showed up just a few times. V is TRBV5-6 and J is TRBJ2-7; a possible D gene is TRBD2 (5 bases). CDR3 size: 16 residues. Germline V lookup: CDR1 SGHDT, CDR2 YYEEEE. V lost 4 bases and J 6 bases, leaving 23 bases between the germline ends. The CDR3 here is CASSLAMAANLREQYF. The CDR3 region has the DNA TGTGCCAGCAGCCTAGCAATGGCCGCGAACCTACGCGAGCAGTACTTC. The full variable domain, its missing parts supplied by reference TRBV5-6 and TRBJ2-7, is DAGVTQSPTHLIKTRGQQVTLRCSPKSGHDTVSWYQQALGQGPQFIFQYYEEEERQRGNFPDRFSGHQFPNYSSELNVNALLLGDSALYLCASSLAMAANLREQYFGPGTRLTVT.

J is TRBJ1-5 and V is TRBV5-1, with a possible D match to TRBD1 (6 bases). Trimming took 1 base from V and 8 from J, leaving 16 bases between them. The CDR3 is 15 residues long. The V gene's germline CDR1 is SGHRS and CDR2 YFSETQ. CDR3 in amino acids: CASSLTPVQGEPQHF. The CDR3 bases are TGCGCCAGCAGCTTGACCCCCGTACAGGGCGAGCCCCAGCATTTT.

A word on this clone: Relative to the germline gene, one junction end is altered; a read error may explain this. The V gene is TRBV7-9, the J gene TRBJ2-7; TRBD1 matches at 8 bases. The CDR3 covers 13 residues. From germline, CDR1 is SEHNR and CDR2 FQNEAQ (reference sequence). This chain's CDR3 is CSSSFGQGRQQYF. The CDR3 DNA sequence: TGTTCCAGCAGCTTCGGACAGGGTAGGCAGCAGTACTTC.